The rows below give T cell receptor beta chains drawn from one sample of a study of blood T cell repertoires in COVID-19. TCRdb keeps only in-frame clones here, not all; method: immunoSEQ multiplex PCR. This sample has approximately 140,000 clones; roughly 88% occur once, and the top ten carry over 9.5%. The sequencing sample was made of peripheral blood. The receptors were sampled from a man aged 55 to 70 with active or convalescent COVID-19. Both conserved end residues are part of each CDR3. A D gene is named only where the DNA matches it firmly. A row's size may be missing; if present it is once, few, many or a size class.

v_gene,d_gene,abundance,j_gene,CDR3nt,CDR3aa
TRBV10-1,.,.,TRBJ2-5,TGCGCCAGCAGTGGGGACTGGGAAGAGACCCAGTACTTC,CASSGDWEETQYF
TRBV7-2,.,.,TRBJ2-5,TGTGCCAGCAGCTACTATCGAACGGAGACCCAGTACTTC,CASSYYRTETQYF
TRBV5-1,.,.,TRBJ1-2,TGCGCCAGCTGGGGGGATTTAGGCTATGGCTACACCTTC,CASWGDLGYGYTF
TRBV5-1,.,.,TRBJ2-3,TGCGCCAGCAGCTTGGGGCAATACACAGATACGCAGTATTTT,CASSLGQYTDTQYF
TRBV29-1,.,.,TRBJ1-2,TGCAGCGTTGATCGTTGGCAGGGTCATGGCTACACCTTC,CSVDRWQGHGYTF
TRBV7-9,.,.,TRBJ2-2,TGTGCCAGCAGCCAGGGGATTAGCGTTGGCGGGGAGCTGTTTTTT,CASSQGISVGGELFF
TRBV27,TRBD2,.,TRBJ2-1,TGTGCCAGCACCGCTCTAAGGACTAGCGGGAGCTATGAGCAGTTCTTC,CASTALRTSGSYEQFF
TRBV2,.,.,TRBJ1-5,TGTGCCAGCACCCTGACAGGAGTCCCTAATCAGCCCCAGCATTTT,CASTLTGVPNQPQHF
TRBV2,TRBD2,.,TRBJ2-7,TGTGCCAGCAGAGCGGGAGGCGAGCAGTACTTC,CASRAGGEQYF
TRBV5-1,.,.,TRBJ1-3,TGCGCCAGCAGCTCCACAGTGTCGTCCTCTGGAAACACCATATATTTT,CASSSTVSSSGNTIYF
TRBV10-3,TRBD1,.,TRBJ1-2,TGTGCCATCAGTGAGACAGGGGGGCGAGTGGAAAGCTATGGCTACACCTTC,CAISETGGRVESYGYTF
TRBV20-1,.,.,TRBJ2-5,TGCAGTGCTAGCCTCGAGACCCAGTACTTC,CSASLETQYF
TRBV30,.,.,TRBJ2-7,TGTGCCTGGAGTATCAAGAGGGTCCCCCACGAGCAGTACTTC,CAWSIKRVPHEQYF
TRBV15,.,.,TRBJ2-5,TGTGCCACCAGCAGAGGTCCTGGGGCCCTAGAGACCCAGTACTTC,CATSRGPGALETQYF
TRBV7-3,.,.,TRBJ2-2,TGTGCCAGCAGCTTATGGGGCTCTGCCGGGGAGCTGTTTTTT,CASSLWGSAGELFF
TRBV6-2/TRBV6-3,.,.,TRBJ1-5,TGTGCCAGCAGTTACTCTCGGGGCAATCAGCCCCAGCATTTT,CASSYSRGNQPQHF
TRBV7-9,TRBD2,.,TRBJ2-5,TGTGCCAGCGCGCAGGGAGCGGGAGGAGAGACCCAGTACTTC,CASAQGAGGETQYF
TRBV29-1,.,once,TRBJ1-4,TGCAGCGTTGGGAGATCCCGGGAAAAACTGTTTTTT,CSVGRSREKLFF
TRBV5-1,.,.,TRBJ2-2,TGCGCCAGCAGCTTACTCCAGAACACCGGGGAGCTGTTTTTT,CASSLLQNTGELFF
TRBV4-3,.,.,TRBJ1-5,TGCGCCAGCAGCCAAGGACACCGGCAGCCCCAGCATTTT,CASSQGHRQPQHF
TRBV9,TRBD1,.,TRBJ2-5,TGTGCCAGCAGCGTAAGACAGGGCCAAGAGACCCAGTACTTC,CASSVRQGQETQYF
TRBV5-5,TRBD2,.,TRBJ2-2,TGTGCCAGCAGCCCGGGACTAGCGGGAGGCGGGGAGCTGTTTTTT,CASSPGLAGGGELFF
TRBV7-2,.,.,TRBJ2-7,TGTGCCAGCAGCCCCGGTAGCGGCCTCTCCTACGAGCAGTACTTC,CASSPGSGLSYEQYF
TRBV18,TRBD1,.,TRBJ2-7,TGTGCCAGCTCTTCGACAGGGTTGTACGAGCAGTACTTC,CASSSTGLYEQYF
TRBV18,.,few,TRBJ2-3,TGTGCCAGCTCACCCGTCCGACTAGTTTCTTACTTTACAGATACGCAGTATTTT,CASSPVRLVSYFTDTQYF
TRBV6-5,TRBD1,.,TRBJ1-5,TGTGCCAGCAGCCTCCAGGGGGTCAGCAATCAGCCCCAGCATTTT,CASSLQGVSNQPQHF
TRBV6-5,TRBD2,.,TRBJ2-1,TGTGCCAGTCGGGACTATAGCTCCTACAATGAGCAGTTCTTC,CASRDYSSYNEQFF
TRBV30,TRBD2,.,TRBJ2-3,TGTGCCTGGAGTGTTGGCGGGAGGAATGTAGCAGATACGCAGTATTTT,CAWSVGGRNVADTQYF
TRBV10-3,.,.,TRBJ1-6,TGTGCCATCAGTGACAAACAGGGTAATTCACCCCTCCACTTT,CAISDKQGNSPLHF
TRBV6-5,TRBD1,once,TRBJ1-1,TGTGCCAGCAGTCCGAGGACAGGGTTAACTGAAGCTTTCTTT,CASSPRTGLTEAFF
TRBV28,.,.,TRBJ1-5,TGTGCCAGCAGCTCCGGCAGAACAGGGCTGGGCAATCAGCCCCAGCATTTT,CASSSGRTGLGNQPQHF
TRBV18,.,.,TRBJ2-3,TGTGCCAGCTCACCACCATCGGGGAGCCTCACAGATACGCAGTATTTT,CASSPPSGSLTDTQYF
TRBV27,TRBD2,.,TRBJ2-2,TGTGCCAGCCGTAATAGCGGGAGGGTCACCGGGGAGCTGTTTTTT,CASRNSGRVTGELFF
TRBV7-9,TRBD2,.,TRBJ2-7,TGTGCCAGCAGCTTAGGTTCGGCTAGCGGACCCTCTTCCTACGAGCAGTACTTC,CASSLGSASGPSSYEQYF
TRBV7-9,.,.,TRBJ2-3,TGTGCCAGCAGTCCCGTTCGAGGACAAACGCAGTATTTT,CASSPVRGQTQYF
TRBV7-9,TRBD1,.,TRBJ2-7,TGTGCCAGCAGCTTGGGGACAGGGGCCGGCGAGCAGTACTTC,CASSLGTGAGEQYF
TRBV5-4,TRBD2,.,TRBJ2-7,TGTGCCAGCAGCTTGACCGGACTAGCGGGAGGCCGCTCCTACGAGCAGTACTTC,CASSLTGLAGGRSYEQYF
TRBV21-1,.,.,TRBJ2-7,TGTGCCAGCAGCAAAGTAGTCAGAGGGCGGTACGAGCAGTACTTC,CASSKVVRGRYEQYF
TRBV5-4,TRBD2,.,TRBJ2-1,TGTGCCAGCAGCTCCCTGGGCGGGAGGGCCCGGAATGAGCAGTTCTTC,CASSSLGGRARNEQFF
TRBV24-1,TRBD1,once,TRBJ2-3,TGTGCCACCAGTGACCAGGGGGTTCCCCCCACAGATACGCAGTATTTT,CATSDQGVPPTDTQYF
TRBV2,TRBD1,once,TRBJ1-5,TGTGCCAGCAGGGGACAGGGGGTCGGCAATCAGCCCCAGCATTTT,CASRGQGVGNQPQHF
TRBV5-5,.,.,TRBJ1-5,TGTGCCAGCAGCTTGGGAGGGGGGGCCGGCAATCAGCCCCAGCATTTT,CASSLGGGAGNQPQHF
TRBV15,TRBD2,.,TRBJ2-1,TGTGCCACCAGCAGAGGTCCTAGCGGGAGTCCCCTGGATGAGCAGTTCTTC,CATSRGPSGSPLDEQFF
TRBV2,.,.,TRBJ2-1,TGTGCCACCACCCAGGGGAATGAGCAGTTCTTC,CATTQGNEQFF
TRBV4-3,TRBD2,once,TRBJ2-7,TGCGCCAGCAGCAAGGGACTAGCGGGGGAGGCCTACGAGCAGTACTTC,CASSKGLAGEAYEQYF
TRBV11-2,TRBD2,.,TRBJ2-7,TGTGCCAGCAGCTTTGGACTAGCGGGAGACGAGCAGTACTTC,CASSFGLAGDEQYF
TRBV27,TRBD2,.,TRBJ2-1,TGTGCCAGCAAGGGAGCGGGAGTCACCTACAATGAGCAGTTCTTC,CASKGAGVTYNEQFF
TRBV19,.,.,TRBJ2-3,TGTGCCAGTACAGGGCCGACGGGCACAGATACGCAGTATTTT,CASTGPTGTDTQYF
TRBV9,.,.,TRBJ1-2,TGTGCCAGCAGCGTAGATGTGACAGAGTATGGCTACACCTTC,CASSVDVTEYGYTF
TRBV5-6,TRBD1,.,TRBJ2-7,TGTGCCAGCAGCCGGGGGACAGGGGGCTACGAGCAGTACTTC,CASSRGTGGYEQYF
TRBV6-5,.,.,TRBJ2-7,TGTGCCAGCAAGGCGACAGTAACCTCCTACGAGCAGTACTTC,CASKATVTSYEQYF
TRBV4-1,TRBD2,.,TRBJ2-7,TGCGCCAGCAGTCCAGAGGGCGGGGGTCGCGAGCAGTACTTC,CASSPEGGGREQYF
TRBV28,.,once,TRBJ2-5,TGTGCCAGCAGTTCCTCCTACTACGGTAGACAAGAGACCCAGTACTTC,CASSSSYYGRQETQYF
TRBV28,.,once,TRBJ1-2,TGTGCCAGCAGTTTGCCCCAGGGGAACTATGGCTACACCTTC,CASSLPQGNYGYTF
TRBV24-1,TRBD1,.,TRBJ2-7,TGTGCCACCAGTGCCAAACAGGGGGGATCCTACGAGCAGTACTTC,CATSAKQGGSYEQYF